The 25 T cell receptor beta chains below all came from one sample that was sequenced in a study of cytomegalovirus exposure and HLA in healthy donors. The PCR contained 60 Vbeta and 13 Jbeta primers. Data came from immunoSEQ multiplex PCR; TCRdb stores just in-frame clones and leaves some out. The table includes roughly 140,000 clones, roughly 82% detected once. Material: PBMCs. All receptors come from a man younger than 40 in good health and CMV-seropositive.

This clone turned up a few times. The chain joins TRBV2 to TRBJ1-5; 9 nucleotides align to TRBD1. Germline CDR1 and CDR2: SNHLY and FYNNEI. This CDR3 has 15 amino acids. V trimming: 5 bases; J trimming: 1 base; junction bases outside the gene matches: 3. In DNA form, the CDR3 reads TGTGCCAGCAGTTTTGACAGGGGGAGCAATCAGCCCCAGCATTTT. This sequence encodes CASSFDRGSNQPQHF.

The CDR3, as DNA: TGTGCCAGCTCACCACGGCAGGATGGAAACACCATATATTTT. It specifies CASSPRQDGNTIYF. The V and J genes are TRBV18 and TRBJ1-3; D remains unclear. The germline V and J ends were trimmed by 1 base and 3 bases, with 7 bases remaining between them. The CDR3 contains 14 residues. Germline V CDR1 and CDR2: KGHSH, LQKENI.

The V gene is TRBV27, the J gene TRBJ2-3; D possibly corresponds to TRBD2 (6 bases). In germline, CDR1 is MNHEY, CDR2 SMNVEV (reference sequence). The CDR3 length is 14 residues. The V end lost 5 bases, the J end lost 0 bases, and 9 bases lay between the germline ends. The CDR3 here is CASSRRDSTDTQYF. DNA of the CDR3: TGTGCCAGCAGTCGGCGGGACAGCACAGATACGCAGTATTTT.

The sample holds a few counts of this clone. The chain uses TRBV7-2 and TRBJ2-1; maybe TRBD2 (5 bases). The CDR3 is 12 amino acids. Trimming stripped 1 base from V and 10 bases from J, with 8 bases between. Looked up from germline, CDR1 is SGHTA and CDR2 is FQGNSA. The CDR3 region is CASSLGRREQFF. In DNA form, the CDR3 reads TGTGCCAGCAGCTTAGGGCGGAGGGAGCAGTTCTTC.

This sequence joins TRBV7-8 and TRBJ2-2; TRBD2 agrees at 14 bases. Losses at the gene ends were 6 bases for V and 0 bases for J; bases not matched to a gene: 3. Germline CDR1 and CDR2: SGHVS and FQNEAQ. The CDR3 consists of 17 residues. CDR3 bases: TGTGCCAGCAGGACGGGACTAGCGGGAGCGAACACCGGGGAGCTGTTTTTT. This encodes CASRTGLAGANTGELFF.

V usage is TRBV5-6 and J usage is TRBJ2-7; TRBD2 agrees at 9 bases. Germline trimming cut 4 bases from V and 3 bases from J; bases unmatched to any gene: 8. The CDR3 length is 15 residues. Germline V gene data show CDR1 as SGHDT and CDR2 as YYEEEE. CDR3 sequence: CASSRRGTSYYEQYF. The CDR3 DNA reads as TGTGCCAGCAGCCGCCGCGGGACTAGCTACTACGAGCAGTACTTC.

The chain uses TRBV11-2 and TRBJ2-1, with no clear D. Trimming took 1 base from V and 8 from J, leaving 15 bases between them. The CDR3 length is 15 residues. Germline-derived CDR1 and CDR2 are SGHAT and FQNNGV. This chain's CDR3 is CASSLGARHLDEQFF. The CDR3 DNA reads as TGTGCCAGCAGCTTAGGTGCTCGACACCTCGATGAGCAGTTCTTC.

The rearrangement joins TRBV7-2 to TRBJ1-5; the D is unclear. CDR3 length: 13 residues. Germline values: CDR1 SGHTA, CDR2 FQGNSA. Trimming removed 6 bases from V and 0 bases from J, with 6 bases in between. CDR3 nucleotide sequence: TGTGCCAGCAGTTCCTATAGCAATCAGCCCCAGCATTTT. Its translation is CASSSYSNQPQHF.

The chain recombines TRBV7-2 with TRBJ2-2; 8 nucleotides align to TRBD2. The CDR3 consists of 16 residues. Germline V CDR1 and CDR2: SGHTA, FQGNSA. The trim removed 5 bases at V and 9 bases at J, leaving 14 bases unmatched. The CDR3 nucleotides read TGTGCCAGCAGCCCAGGACATGGGCGGGGGGTCCGGGAGCTGTTTTTT. Translation gives CASSPGHGRGVRELFF.

The chain has TRBV6-5 and TRBJ2-2, with TRBD2 identical over 9 bases. The J segment lost 4 bases and the V segment lost 2 bases, leaving 5 bases of the junction unmatched. Germline CDR1 reads MNHEY; CDR2 reads SVGAGI. CDR3 length equals 16 residues. In nucleotides, the CDR3 is TGTGCCAGCAGTTACGCGGGGGGGCCCAGCACCGGGGAGCTGTTTTTT. Its protein product is CASSYAGGPSTGELFF.

This clone came up once. This chain joins TRBV5-4 and TRBJ2-5; 8 bases align to TRBD1. V shed 1 base and J 4 bases; nucleotides not matched to a gene: 6. Germline V lookup: CDR1 SGHNT, CDR2 YYREEE (reference sequence). The CDR3 extends over 15 amino acids. The CDR3 here is CASSLRGQGIETQYF. Written as DNA, the CDR3 is TGTGCCAGCAGCTTGAGAGGACAGGGCATAGAGACCCAGTACTTC.

The rearrangement joins TRBV7-8 to TRBJ2-1, with 10 bases fitting TRBD2. This CDR3 spans 14 amino acids. Per the germline V gene, CDR1 is SGHVS and CDR2 is FQNEAQ. The trim removed 5 bases at V and 3 bases at J, leaving 1 base unmatched. CDR3 DNA: TGTGCCAGCAGCAGACTAGCGGGCTACAATGAGCAGTTCTTC. It specifies CASSRLAGYNEQFF.

In this sample, this clone turned up a few times. The rearrangement links TRBV29-1 to TRBJ1-6, with 8 bases fitting TRBD1. The germline CDR1 and CDR2 sequences are SQVTM and ANQGSEA. The CDR3 spans 15 residues. V dropped 5 bases and J dropped 4; count of bases not matched to a gene: 7. This CDR3 reads CSVKTGVDYNSPLHF. DNA for the CDR3: TGCAGCGTTAAGACAGGGGTTGATTATAATTCACCCCTCCACTTT.

The gene calls are TRBV28 and TRBJ1-1; 8 positions match TRBD1. Germline-derived CDR1 and CDR2 are MDHEN and SYDVKM. The CDR3 loop spans 13 amino acids. V trimming: 6 bases; J trimming: 4 bases; junction bases outside the gene matches: 4. The CDR3: CASRPTGATEAFF. The DNA of the CDR3 is TGTGCCAGCAGACCGACAGGGGCCACTGAAGCTTTCTTT. Complete variable domain (other parts from reference TRBV28 and TRBJ1-1): DVKVTQSSRYLVKRTGEKVFLECVQDMDHENMFWYRQDPGLGLRLIYFSYDVKMKEKGDIPEGYSVSREKKERFSLILESASTNQTSMYLCASRPTGATEAFFGQGTRLTVV.

For the CDR3, the DNA is TGCGCCAGGGGAGAGAGGGAACTGACCCCTGCCCTATACAATGAGCAGTTCTTC. Protein product: CARGERELTPALYNEQFF. The chain uses TRBV4-3 and TRBJ2-1; D might be TRBD2 (5 bases). V shed 9 bases and J shed 4 bases, with 28 bases lying between them. Looked up from germline, CDR1 is LGHNA and CDR2 is YSLEER. The CDR3 is 18 residues long.

There are a few counts of this clone. The chain joins TRBV28 to TRBJ2-7; perhaps TRBD2 as D (6 bases). The CDR3 is 11 amino acids. Trimming took 5 bases from V and 9 from J, leaving 11 bases between them. Looked up from germline, CDR1 is MDHEN and CDR2 is SYDVKM. The CDR3 is CASSTTGVQYF. CDR3 in DNA: TGTGCCAGCAGTACGACGGGGGTGCAGTACTTC.

V usage is TRBV6-4 and J usage is TRBJ1-6, with D maybe TRBD1 (6 bases). Per the germline V gene, CDR1 is MRHNA and CDR2 is SNTAGT. The ends were cut back, 3 bases at V and 7 bases at J, with 16 bases in the middle. The CDR3 sequence is 16 residues long. The CDR3 loop is CASSDRDTPRNSPLHF. CDR3 DNA: TGTGCCAGCAGTGATAGGGACACTCCAAGGAATTCACCCCTCCACTTT.

The rearrangement uses TRBV2 and TRBJ1-4; tentative D call: TRBD1 (6 bases). CDR1 is SNHLY, CDR2 FYNNEI, per germline. The ends were cut back, 6 bases at V and 0 bases at J, with 11 bases in the middle. This CDR3 has 15 residues. The CDR3 nucleotides read TGTGCCAGCAGGGGGACATTTTCAACTAATGAAAAACTGTTTTTT. Its protein product is CASRGTFSTNEKLFF. The full variable domain, completed using reference TRBV2 and TRBJ1-4, is EPEVTQTPSHQVTQMGQEVILRCVPISNHLYFYWYRQILGQKVEFLVSFYNNEISEKSEIFDDQFSVERPDGSNFTLKIRSTKLEDSAMYFCASRGTFSTNEKLFFGSGTQLSVL.

J is TRBJ2-1 and V is TRBV29-1; 7 bases match TRBD1. The CDR3 has 12 amino acids. Germline-derived CDR1 and CDR2 are SQVTM and ANQGSEA. V shed 8 bases and J 7 bases; nucleotides not matched to a gene: 8. The CDR3 spells CSLRQGWNEQFF. The CDR3 nucleotides read TGCAGCCTCCGACAGGGCTGGAATGAGCAGTTCTTC.

V is TRBV7-2 and J is TRBJ2-7; 13 nucleotides line up with TRBD2. The germline V gene has CDR1 SGHTA and CDR2 FQGNSA. The V segment lost 7 bases and the J segment 7 bases; nucleotides outside the gene matches: 4. The CDR3 runs to 13 residues. CDR3 DNA: TGTGCCAGCAATCTACTAGCGGGGGGGGAGCAGTACTTC. It codes for CASNLLAGGEQYF.

The rearrangement joins TRBV6-5 to TRBJ2-7, with D maybe TRBD1 (5 bases). The CDR3 is 15 residues long. The germline V gene encodes CDR1 MNHEY and CDR2 SVGAGI. The V and J ends lost 0 bases and 1 base respectively, with 10 bases between them. The CDR3 region is CASSYSYRSSYEQYF. Here the CDR3 DNA reads TGTGCCAGCAGTTACTCTTACAGGAGTTCCTACGAGCAGTACTTC.

The V gene is TRBV13, the J gene TRBJ1-1; D possibly corresponds to TRBD1 (5 bases). V dropped 3 bases and J dropped 2 bases, with 13 bases sitting between them. Germline CDR1 reads PRHDT; CDR2 reads FYEKMQ (reference sequence). The CDR3 sequence is 15 residues long. CDR3 in amino acids: CASSFAGIVNTEAFF. DNA of the CDR3: TGTGCCAGCAGCTTCGCAGGGATCGTTAACACTGAAGCTTTCTTT.

The chain is built from TRBV2 and TRBJ2-2; TRBD1 aligns across 9 bases. CDR3 length: 16 amino acids. The V segment lost 4 bases and the J segment 3 bases; nucleotides outside the gene matches: 6. Germline CDR1 reads SNHLY; CDR2 reads FYNNEI. In DNA, the CDR3 is TGTGCCAGCAGTGGAGACAGGGGGGCATACACCGGGGAGCTGTTTTTT. Its translation: CASSGDRGAYTGELFF.

This clone was seen a single time. The junction does not match germline at one end; this may be a read error. V is TRBV4-1 and J is TRBJ2-4; possibly TRBD2 for D (6 bases). Germline CDR1 is MGHRA and CDR2 is YSYEKL. This CDR3 has 16 amino acids. CDR3 protein: CASSQLLILAKNSQYF. CDR3 DNA sequence: TGCGCCAGCAGCCAACTGCTCATACTAGCCAAAAACAGTCAGTACTTC.

The chain recombines TRBV11-3 with TRBJ2-7, with D uncertain. The CDR3 totals 14 residues. Trimming took off 1 base at V and 3 bases at J, with 10 bases between the two ends. From germline, CDR1 is SGHNT and CDR2 YENEEA. The CDR3: CASSLGGQDYEQYF. Written as DNA, the CDR3 is TGTGCCAGCAGCTTAGGTGGGCAGGACTACGAGCAGTACTTC.